Listed here is a single T cell receptor (beta chain). Antigen unknown. This sample is drawn from a study of T cells in lung cancer brain metastases. Study information: Most of the roughly 20 patients had smoked, with a median of around 40 pack-years. Median interval between primary and brain metastasis specimen acquisition was around 350 days. Regarding the study as a whole: Most clones were lesion-specific, with limited overlap between paired lesions (mean Morisita index roughly 0.2). Compared with paired primaries, brain metastases showed fewer unique productive clones (1540 versus 4551).

The protocol was immunoSEQ multiplex PCR, while the TCRdb copy is restricted to in-frame clones and leaves out a portion. Of approximately 3,000 clones listed, about 85% are singletons. V lost 5 bases and J 3 bases, leaving 14 bases between the germline ends. This CDR3 region has 15 residues. CDR1 and CDR2 from the germline V gene are MGHRA and YSYEKL. The chain employs TRBV4-1 and TRBJ1-5; unclear D gene. The clonotype was recovered from a woman aged 60-75 years with non-small cell lung cancer. The source material was tumor tissue from the primary lung tumor. CDR3 sequence: CASSASYDTNQPQHF. CDR3 nucleotides: TGCGCCAGCAGCGCCTCTTATGACACCAATCAGCCCCAGCATTTT.